Listed below are T cell receptor beta chains from one sample, sequenced in a study of cytomegalovirus exposure and HLA in healthy donors. Sequencing was performed with immunoSEQ multiplex PCR; in TCRdb, only in-frame clones are kept and a portion is missing. The profile covers under 150,000 clones, with roughly 82% appearing a single time and around 10% taken by the ten largest. The sample was PBMCs. The receptors were gathered from a male donor in good health and CMV-seropositive. Both conserved end residues are trimmed from each CDR3. The order of the fields is V gene, CDR3 protein.

v_gene: TRBV10-1
CDR3aa: ASREGCGSSYEQY

v_gene: TRBV7-9
CDR3aa: ASRLTSGITGELF

v_gene: TRBV11-2
CDR3aa: ASSLEGVTTGTEAF

v_gene: TRBV5-1
CDR3aa: ASSLDGTWLL

v_gene: TRBV19
CDR3aa: ASINLAAPATGELF

v_gene: TRBV7-2
CDR3aa: ASSLGPRRSSEKLF

v_gene: TRBV7-9
CDR3aa: ASSSRDIMNTEAF

v_gene: TRBV7-2
CDR3aa: ASSIRGQQPQH

v_gene: TRBV19
CDR3aa: ASSSASGETDTQY

v_gene: TRBV6-5
CDR3aa: ASSSSGRGTDTQY

v_gene: TRBV11-2
CDR3aa: ASSSPSDTEAF

v_gene: TRBV18
CDR3aa: ASSANAAQGDQPQH

v_gene: TRBV27
CDR3aa: ASSGGGREKLF

v_gene: TRBV4-2
CDR3aa: ASSQFLGEGGTQY

v_gene: TRBV28
CDR3aa: ASSSRDRSLFGEKLF

v_gene: TRBV6-5
CDR3aa: ASSRTASGANVLT